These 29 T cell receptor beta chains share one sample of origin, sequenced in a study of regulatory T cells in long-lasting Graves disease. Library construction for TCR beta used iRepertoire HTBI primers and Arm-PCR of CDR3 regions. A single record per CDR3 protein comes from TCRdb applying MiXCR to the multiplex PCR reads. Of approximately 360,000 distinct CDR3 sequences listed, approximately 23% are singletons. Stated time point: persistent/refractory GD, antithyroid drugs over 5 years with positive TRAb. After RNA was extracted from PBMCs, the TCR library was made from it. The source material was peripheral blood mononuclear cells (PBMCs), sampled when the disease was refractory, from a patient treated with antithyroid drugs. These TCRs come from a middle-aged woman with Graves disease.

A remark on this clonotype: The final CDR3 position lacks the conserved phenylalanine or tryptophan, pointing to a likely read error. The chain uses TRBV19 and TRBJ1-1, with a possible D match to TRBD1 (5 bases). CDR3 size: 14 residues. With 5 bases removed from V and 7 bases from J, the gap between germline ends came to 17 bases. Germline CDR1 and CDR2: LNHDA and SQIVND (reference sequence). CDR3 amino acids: CASSVGRRESEAFS. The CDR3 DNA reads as TGTGCCAGTAGTGTGGGGCGACGGGAGAGTGAAGCTTTCTCT.

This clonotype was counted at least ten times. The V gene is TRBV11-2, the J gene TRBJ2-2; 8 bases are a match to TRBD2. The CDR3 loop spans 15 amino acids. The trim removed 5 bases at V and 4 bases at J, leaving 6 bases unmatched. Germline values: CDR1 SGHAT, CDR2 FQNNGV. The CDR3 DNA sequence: TGTGCCAGCAGCGGACGGGAGGGCCGCACCGGGGAGCTGTTTTTT. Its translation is CASSGREGRTGELFF.

CDR3 in amino acids: CASSPGQLRMAEQFF. DNA for the CDR3: TGTGCCAGCTCCCCTGGACAGCTCCGCATGGCGGAGCAGTTCTTC. The chain employs TRBV6-2 or TRBV6-3 and TRBJ2-1; D may be TRBD1 (6 bases). Trimming pared 8 bases from V and 10 bases from J, leaving 24 bases between. Germline values: CDR1 MNHEY, CDR2 SVGEGT. CDR3 size: 15 residues.

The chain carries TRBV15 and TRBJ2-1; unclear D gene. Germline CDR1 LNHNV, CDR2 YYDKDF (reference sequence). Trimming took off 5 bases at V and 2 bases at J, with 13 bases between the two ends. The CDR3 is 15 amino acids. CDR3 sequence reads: CATSFRIDAYNEQFF. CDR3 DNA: TGTGCCACCAGCTTCAGGATAGATGCCTACAATGAGCAGTTCTTC.

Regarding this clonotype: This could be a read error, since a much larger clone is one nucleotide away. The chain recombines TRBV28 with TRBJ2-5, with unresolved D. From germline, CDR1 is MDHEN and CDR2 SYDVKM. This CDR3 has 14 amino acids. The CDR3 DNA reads TGTGCCAGCAGCTTCTACCAGAGACAAGAGACCCAGCACTTC. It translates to CASSFYQRQETQHF.

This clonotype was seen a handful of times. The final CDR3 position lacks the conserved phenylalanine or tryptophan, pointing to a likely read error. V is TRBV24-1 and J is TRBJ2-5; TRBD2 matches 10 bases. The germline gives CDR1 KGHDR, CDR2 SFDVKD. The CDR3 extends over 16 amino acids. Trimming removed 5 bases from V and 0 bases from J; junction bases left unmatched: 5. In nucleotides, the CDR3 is TGTGCCACCAGTGGGAATAGCGGGAGGAACCAAGAGACCCAGTACTCC. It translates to CATSGNSGRNQETQYS.

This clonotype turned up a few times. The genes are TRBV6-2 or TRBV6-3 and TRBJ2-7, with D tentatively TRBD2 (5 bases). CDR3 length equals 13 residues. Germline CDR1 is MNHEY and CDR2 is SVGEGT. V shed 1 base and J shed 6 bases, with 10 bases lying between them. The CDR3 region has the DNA TGTGCCAGCAGTTACTTACGGGGAATCGAGCAGTACTTC. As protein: CASSYLRGIEQYF.

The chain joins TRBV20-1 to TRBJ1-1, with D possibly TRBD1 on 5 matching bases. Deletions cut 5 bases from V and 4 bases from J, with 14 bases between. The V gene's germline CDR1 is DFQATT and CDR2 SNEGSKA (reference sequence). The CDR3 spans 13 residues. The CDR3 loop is CSAGNRGSTEAFF. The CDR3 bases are TGCAGTGCTGGGAATCGGGGGAGCACTGAAGCTTTCTTT.

DNA of the CDR3: TGTGCCAGCAGCTCAAGGGACAGTAGGGATCTCATGAACACTGAAGCTTTCTTT. It yields the protein CASSSRDSRDLMNTEAFF. The rearrangement joins TRBV7-9 to TRBJ1-1; 7 bases align to TRBD1. Trimming at V came to 4 bases and at J to 0 bases, leaving 14 bases not matched to a gene. CDR1 and CDR2 (germline): SEHNR, FQNEAQ (reference sequence). This CDR3 has 18 residues.

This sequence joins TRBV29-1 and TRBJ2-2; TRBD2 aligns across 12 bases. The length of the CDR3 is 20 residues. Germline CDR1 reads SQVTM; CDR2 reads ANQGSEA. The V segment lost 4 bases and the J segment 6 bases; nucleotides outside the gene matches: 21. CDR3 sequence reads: CSVGPETSGSKKVCAGELFF. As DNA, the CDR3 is TGCAGCGTTGGCCCCGAGACTAGCGGGAGTAAAAAAGTTTGCGCCGGGGAGCTGTTTTTT.

CDR3 residues: CASSVGDTLGTEAFF. In DNA form, the CDR3 reads TGTGCCAGCAGCGTAGGCGACACTCTAGGCACTGAAGCTTTCTTT. V usage is TRBV9 and J usage is TRBJ1-1; D unclear. Germline V CDR1 and CDR2: SGDLS, YYNGEE. This CDR3 has 15 amino acids. V dropped 0 bases and J dropped 4 bases, with 13 bases sitting between them.

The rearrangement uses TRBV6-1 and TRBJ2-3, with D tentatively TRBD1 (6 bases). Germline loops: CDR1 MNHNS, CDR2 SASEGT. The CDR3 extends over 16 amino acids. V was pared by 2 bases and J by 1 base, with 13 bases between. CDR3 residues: CASSELDPGGTDTQYF. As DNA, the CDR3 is TGTGCCAGCAGTGAACTAGACCCAGGGGGCACAGATACGCAGTATTTT.

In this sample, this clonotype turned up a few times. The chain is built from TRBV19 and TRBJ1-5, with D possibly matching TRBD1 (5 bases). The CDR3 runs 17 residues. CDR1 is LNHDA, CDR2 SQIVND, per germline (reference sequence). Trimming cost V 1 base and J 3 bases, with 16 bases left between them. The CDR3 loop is CASSIVRGSLYNQPQHF. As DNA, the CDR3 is TGTGCCAGTAGTATAGTGAGGGGTTCTCTTTACAATCAGCCCCAGCATTTT.

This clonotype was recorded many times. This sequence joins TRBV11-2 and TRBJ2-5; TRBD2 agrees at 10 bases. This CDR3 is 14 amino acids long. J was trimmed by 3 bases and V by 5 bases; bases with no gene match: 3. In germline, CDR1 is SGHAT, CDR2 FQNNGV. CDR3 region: CASSASGREETQYF. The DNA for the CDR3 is TGTGCCAGCAGCGCAAGCGGGAGGGAAGAGACCCAGTACTTC.

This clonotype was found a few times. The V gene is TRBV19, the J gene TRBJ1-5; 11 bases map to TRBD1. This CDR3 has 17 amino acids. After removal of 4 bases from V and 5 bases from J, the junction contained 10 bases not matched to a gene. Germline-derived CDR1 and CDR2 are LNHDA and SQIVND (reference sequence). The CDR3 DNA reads TGTGCCAGTAGTAACTGGGACAGGGGGGAGCGATATCAGCCCCAGCATTTT. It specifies CASSNWDRGERYQPQHF. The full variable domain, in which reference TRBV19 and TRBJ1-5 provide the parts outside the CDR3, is DGGITQSPKYLFRKEGQNVTLSCEQNLNHDAMYWYRQDPGQGLRLIYYSQIVNDFQKGDIAEGYSVSREKKESFPLTVTSAQKNPTAFYLCASSNWDRGERYQPQHFGDGTRLSIL.

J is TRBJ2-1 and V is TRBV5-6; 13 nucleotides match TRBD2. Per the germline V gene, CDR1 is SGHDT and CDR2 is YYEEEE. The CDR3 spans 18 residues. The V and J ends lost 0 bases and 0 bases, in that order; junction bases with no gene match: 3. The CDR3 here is CASSLVLAGGSSYNEQFF. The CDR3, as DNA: TGTGCCAGCAGCTTGGTACTAGCGGGAGGGAGCTCCTACAATGAGCAGTTCTTC.

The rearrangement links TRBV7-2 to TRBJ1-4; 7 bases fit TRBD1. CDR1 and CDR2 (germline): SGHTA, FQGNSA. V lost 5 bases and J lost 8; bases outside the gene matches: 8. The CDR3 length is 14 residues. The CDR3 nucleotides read TGTGCCAGCAGCCAAGGACAGGTACCGGAAAAACTGTTTTTT. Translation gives CASSQGQVPEKLFF. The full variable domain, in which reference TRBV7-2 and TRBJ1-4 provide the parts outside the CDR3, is GAGVSQSPSNKVTEKGKDVELRCDPISGHTALYWYRQSLGQGLEFLIYFQGNSAPDKSGLPSDRFSAERTGGSVSTLTIQRTQQEDSAVYLCASSQGQVPEKLFFGSGTQLSVL.

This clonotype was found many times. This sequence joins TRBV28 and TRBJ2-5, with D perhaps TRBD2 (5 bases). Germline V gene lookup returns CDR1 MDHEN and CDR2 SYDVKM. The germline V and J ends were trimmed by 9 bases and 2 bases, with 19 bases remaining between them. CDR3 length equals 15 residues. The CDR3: CASIPRRQRQETQYF. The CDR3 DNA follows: TGTGCCAGTATTCCCCGGAGGCAGAGACAAGAGACCCAGTACTTC.

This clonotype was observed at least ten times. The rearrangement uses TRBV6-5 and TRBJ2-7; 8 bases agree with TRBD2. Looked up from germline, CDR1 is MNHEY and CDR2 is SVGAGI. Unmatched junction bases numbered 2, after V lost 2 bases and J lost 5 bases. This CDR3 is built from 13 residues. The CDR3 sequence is CASSYLSGDEQYF. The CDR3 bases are TGTGCCAGCAGTTACCTTAGCGGGGACGAGCAGTACTTC.

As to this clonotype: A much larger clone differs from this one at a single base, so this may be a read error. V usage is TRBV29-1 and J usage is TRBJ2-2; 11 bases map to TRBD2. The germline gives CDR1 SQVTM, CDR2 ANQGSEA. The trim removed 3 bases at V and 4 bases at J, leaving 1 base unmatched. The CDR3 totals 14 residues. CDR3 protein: CSVDGTSGTGELFF. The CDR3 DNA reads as TGCAGCGTTGATGGGACTAGCGGCACCGGGGAGCTGTTTTTT.

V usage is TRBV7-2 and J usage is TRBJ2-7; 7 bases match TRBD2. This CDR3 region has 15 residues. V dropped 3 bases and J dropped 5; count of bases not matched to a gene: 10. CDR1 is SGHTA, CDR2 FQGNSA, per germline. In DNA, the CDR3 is TGTGCCAGCAGCTTGATCAAGGGAGGGCCTAACGAGCAGTACTTC. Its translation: CASSLIKGGPNEQYF.

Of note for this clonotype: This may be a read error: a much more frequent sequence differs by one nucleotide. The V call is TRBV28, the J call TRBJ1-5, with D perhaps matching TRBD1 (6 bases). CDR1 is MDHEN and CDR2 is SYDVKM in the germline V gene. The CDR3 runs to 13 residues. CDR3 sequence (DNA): TGTGCCAGCCTCAGGGGAGGCAATCCGCCCCAGCATTTT. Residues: CASLRGGNPPQHF. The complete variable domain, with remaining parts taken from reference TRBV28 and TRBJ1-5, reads DVKVTQSSRYLVKRTGEKVFLECVQDMDHENMFWYRQDPGLGLRLIYFSYDVKMKEKGDIPEGYSVSREKKERFSLILESASTNQTSMYLCASLRGGNPPQHFGDGTRLSIL.

Written as DNA, the CDR3 is TGTGCCAGCAGCGCAGTTACCGGGGAGCTGTTTTTT. This codes for CASSAVTGELFF. The V and J genes are TRBV7-9 and TRBJ2-2; D not certain. V lost 5 bases, J lost 5 bases, and 6 bases lay in between. The CDR3 runs 12 residues. In germline, CDR1 is SEHNR, CDR2 FQNEAQ (reference sequence). The full variable domain, its missing parts supplied by reference TRBV7-9 and TRBJ2-2, is DTGVSQNPRHKITKRGQNVTFRCDPISEHNRLYWYRQTLGQGPEFLTYFQNEAQLEKSRLLSDRFSAERPKGSFSTLEIQRTEQGDSAMYLCASSAVTGELFFGEGSRLTVL.

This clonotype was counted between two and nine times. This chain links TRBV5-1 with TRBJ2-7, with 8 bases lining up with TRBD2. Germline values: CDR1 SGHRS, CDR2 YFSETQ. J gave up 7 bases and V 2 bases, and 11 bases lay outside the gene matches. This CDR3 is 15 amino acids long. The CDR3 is CASSFGLAGYEEQYF. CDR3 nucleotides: TGCGCCAGCAGCTTTGGATTAGCGGGATATGAAGAGCAGTACTTC.

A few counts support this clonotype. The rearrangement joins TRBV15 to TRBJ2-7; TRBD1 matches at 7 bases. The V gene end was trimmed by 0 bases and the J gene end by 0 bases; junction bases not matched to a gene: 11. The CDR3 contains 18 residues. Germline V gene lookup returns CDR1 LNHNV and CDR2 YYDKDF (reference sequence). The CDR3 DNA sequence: TGTGCCACCAGCAGAGAAACCCCCTGGGGACAGAGCTCCTACGAGCAGTACTTC. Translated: CATSRETPWGQSSYEQYF.

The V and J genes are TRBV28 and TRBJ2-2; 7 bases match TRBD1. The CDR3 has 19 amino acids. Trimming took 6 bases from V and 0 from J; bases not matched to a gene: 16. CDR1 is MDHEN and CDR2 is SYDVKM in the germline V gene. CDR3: CASRTTRPRTGPNTGELFF. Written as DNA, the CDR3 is TGTGCCAGCAGAACAACTCGGCCCAGGACAGGCCCGAACACCGGGGAGCTGTTTTTT.

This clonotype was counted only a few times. CDR3 nucleotide sequence: TGCGCCAGCAGCCAAGATTTGGACAGGGGGTTCTCTGGGGCCAACGTCCTGACTTTC. It translates to CASSQDLDRGFSGANVLTF. The rearrangement links TRBV4-1 to TRBJ2-6, with 10 bases matching TRBD1. The V gene end was trimmed by 0 bases and the J gene end by 0 bases; junction bases not matched to a gene: 5. Germline lookup yields CDR1 MGHRA and CDR2 YSYEKL. CDR3 length equals 19 residues.

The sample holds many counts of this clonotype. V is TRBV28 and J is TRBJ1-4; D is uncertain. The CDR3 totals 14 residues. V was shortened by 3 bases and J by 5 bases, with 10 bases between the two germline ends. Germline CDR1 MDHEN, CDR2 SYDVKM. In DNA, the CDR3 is TGTGCCAGCAGTTTTCTGGCCATGAATGAAAAACTGTTTTTT. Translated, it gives CASSFLAMNEKLFF.

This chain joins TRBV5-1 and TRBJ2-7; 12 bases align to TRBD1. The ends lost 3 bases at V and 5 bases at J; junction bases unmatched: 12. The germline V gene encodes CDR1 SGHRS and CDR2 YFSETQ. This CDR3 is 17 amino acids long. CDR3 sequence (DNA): TGCGCCAGCAGCTCCAAACCCCGGGACAGGGGGCGGGACGAGCAGTACTTC. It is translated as CASSSKPRDRGRDEQYF.